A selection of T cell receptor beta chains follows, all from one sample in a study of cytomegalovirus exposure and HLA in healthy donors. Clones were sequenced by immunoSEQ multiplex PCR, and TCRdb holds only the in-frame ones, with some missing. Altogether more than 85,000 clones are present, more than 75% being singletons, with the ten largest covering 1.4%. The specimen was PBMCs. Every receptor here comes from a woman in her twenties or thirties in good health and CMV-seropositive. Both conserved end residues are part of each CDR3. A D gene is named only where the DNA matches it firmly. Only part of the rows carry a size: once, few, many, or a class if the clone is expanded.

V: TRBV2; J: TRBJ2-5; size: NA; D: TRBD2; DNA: TGTGCCAGCAGTGAGGGACTAGCGGGGGGTCCCCAAGAGACCCAGTACTTC; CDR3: CASSEGLAGGPQETQYF
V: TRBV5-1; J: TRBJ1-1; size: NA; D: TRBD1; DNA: TGCGCCAGCAGCTTGGACAGGGGGGTCACTGAAGCTTTCTTT; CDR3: CASSLDRGVTEAFF
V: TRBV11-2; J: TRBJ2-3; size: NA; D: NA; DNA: TGTGCCAGCAGCTTTGGTCGTGGGGGGGGCCTTAGCACAGATACGCAGTATTTT; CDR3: CASSFGRGGGLSTDTQYF
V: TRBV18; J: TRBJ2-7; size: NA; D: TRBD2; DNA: TGTGCCAGCTCACTCTTGGGGGGGAAGGACGAGCAGTACTTC; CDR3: CASSLLGGKDEQYF
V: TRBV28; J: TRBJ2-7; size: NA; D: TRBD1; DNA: TGTGCCAGCGGCCACAGGGGGTTCCAGGAGCAGTACTTC; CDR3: CASGHRGFQEQYF
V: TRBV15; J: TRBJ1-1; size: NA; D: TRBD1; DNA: TGTGCCACCAGCAGAGTGGTTGGCAGGGGGCACACTGAAGCTTTCTTT; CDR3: CATSRVVGRGHTEAFF
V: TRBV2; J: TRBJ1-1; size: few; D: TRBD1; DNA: TGTGCCAGCAGCTTGCGACAGGGCGCCAATGAAGCTTTCTTT; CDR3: CASSLRQGANEAFF
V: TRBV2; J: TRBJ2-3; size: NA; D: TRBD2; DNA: TGTGCCAGCAGAAAGTCTAGCGGGGGGAGCACAGATACGCAGTATTTT; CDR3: CASRKSSGGSTDTQYF
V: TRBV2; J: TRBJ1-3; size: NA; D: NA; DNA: TGTGCCAGCAGTCTAAGACCGACAGGTCGGGTTTCTGGAAACACCATATATTTT; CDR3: CASSLRPTGRVSGNTIYF
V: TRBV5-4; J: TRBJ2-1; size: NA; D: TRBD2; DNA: TGTGCCAGCAGCACGGGACTAGCGGGAGTGTCCGGTGAGCAGTTCTTC; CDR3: CASSTGLAGVSGEQFF
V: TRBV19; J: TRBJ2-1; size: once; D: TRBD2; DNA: TGTGCCAGCAGATACCAGGGATTAGCGGGTGGGAATGAGCAGTTCTTC; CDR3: CASRYQGLAGGNEQFF
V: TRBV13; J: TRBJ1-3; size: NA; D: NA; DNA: TGTGCCAGCAGCTTAGGCTCAGGACTATCTGGAAACACCATATATTTT; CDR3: CASSLGSGLSGNTIYF
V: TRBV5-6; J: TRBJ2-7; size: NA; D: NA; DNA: TGTGCCAGCAGTCGGGGAGGGGGCGAGCAGTACTTC; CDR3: CASSRGGGEQYF
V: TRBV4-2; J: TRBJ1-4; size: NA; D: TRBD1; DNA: TGTGCCAGCAGCCAAGGACAGGGGCATGAAAAACTGTTTTTT; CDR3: CASSQGQGHEKLFF
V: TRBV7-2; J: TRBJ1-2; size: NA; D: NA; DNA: TGTGCCAGCAGCTCGGAGGGCAGCTCATATGGCTACACCTTC; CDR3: CASSSEGSSYGYTF
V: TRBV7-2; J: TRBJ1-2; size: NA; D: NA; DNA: TGTGCCAGCACCCTAGACGGGGGACCCTATGGCTACACCTTC; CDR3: CASTLDGGPYGYTF
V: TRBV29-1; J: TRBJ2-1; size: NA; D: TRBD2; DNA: TGCAGCGTTGACCTGACTAGCGGGGGTTATGAGCAGTTCTTC; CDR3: CSVDLTSGGYEQFF
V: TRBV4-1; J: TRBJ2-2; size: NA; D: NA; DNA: TGCGCCAGCAGCCGTCAGGGGGGTGTTAACACCGGGGAGCTGTTTTTT; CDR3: CASSRQGGVNTGELFF
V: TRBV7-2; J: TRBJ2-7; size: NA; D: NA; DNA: TGTGCCAGCAGCTTCCCTACCTACGAGCAGTACTTC; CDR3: CASSFPTYEQYF
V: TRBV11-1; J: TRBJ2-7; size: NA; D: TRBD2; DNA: TGTGCCAGCAGCTGGGGGGGCGAGCAGTACTTC; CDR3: CASSWGGEQYF
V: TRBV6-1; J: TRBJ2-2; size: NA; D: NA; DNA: TGTGCCAGCAGTGAAATACAGGGATTCGGGGAGCTGTTTTTT; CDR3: CASSEIQGFGELFF
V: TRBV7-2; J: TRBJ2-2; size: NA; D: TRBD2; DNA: TGTGCCAGCAGCTTAGGTCCTAGCGGGGGGAACACCGGGGAGCTGTTTTTT; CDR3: CASSLGPSGGNTGELFF
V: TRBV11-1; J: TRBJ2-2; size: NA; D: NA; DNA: TGTGCCAGCAGACGCGCAGGGAACACCGGGGAGCTGTTTTTT; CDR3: CASRRAGNTGELFF
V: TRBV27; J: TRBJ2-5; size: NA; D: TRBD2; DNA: TGTGCCAGCAGTTTAATGGCGGGGGTTGTGGAGACCCAGTACTTC; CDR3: CASSLMAGVVETQYF
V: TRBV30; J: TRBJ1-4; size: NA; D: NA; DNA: TGTGCCTGGAGCTCGCAGGAGGGGACTAATGAAAAACTGTTTTTT; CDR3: CAWSSQEGTNEKLFF
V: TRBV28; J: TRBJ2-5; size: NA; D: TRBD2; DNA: TGTGCCAGCAGAACCAGACTAGCGGGAGGGCCAGAGACCCAGTACTTC; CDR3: CASRTRLAGGPETQYF
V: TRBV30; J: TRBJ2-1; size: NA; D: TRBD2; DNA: TGTGCCTGGAATAGCGGGGGGCCCGGGTTCTTC; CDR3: CAWNSGGPGFF
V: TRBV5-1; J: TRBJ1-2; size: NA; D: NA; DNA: TGCGCCAGCAGCCAGGAACTCGGGGGTGGAGGCTACACCTTC; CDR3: CASSQELGGGGYTF
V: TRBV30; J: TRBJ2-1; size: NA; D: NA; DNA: TGTGCCTGGAGCGGTAGCCCGAGCTCCTACAATGAGCAGTTCTTC; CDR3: CAWSGSPSSYNEQFF
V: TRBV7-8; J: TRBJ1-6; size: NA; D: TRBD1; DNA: TGTGCCAGCAGCTCCCGGACAGGGTTAAAACTAAATTCACCCCTCCACTTT; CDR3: CASSSRTGLKLNSPLHF
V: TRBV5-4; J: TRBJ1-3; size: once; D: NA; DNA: TGTGCCAGCAGCTTGGCGGGGGGCTCTGGAAACACCATATATTTT; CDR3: CASSLAGGSGNTIYF
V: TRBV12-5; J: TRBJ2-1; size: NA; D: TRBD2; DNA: TGTGCTAGTGGTTTGCAGACTAGCGGGATCGGACTGAATGAGCAGTTCTTC; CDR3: CASGLQTSGIGLNEQFF
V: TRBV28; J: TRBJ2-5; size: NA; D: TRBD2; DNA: TGTGCCAGCAGTTTGACTAGCGCACAAGAGACCCAGTACTTC; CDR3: CASSLTSAQETQYF
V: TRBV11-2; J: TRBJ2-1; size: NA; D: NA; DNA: TGTGCCAGCAGGGAGATTGAGCAGTTCTTC; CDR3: CASREIEQFF
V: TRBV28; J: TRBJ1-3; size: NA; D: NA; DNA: TGTGCCAGCGCTGGGGGGGGAGGAAACACCATATATTTT; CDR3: CASAGGGGNTIYF
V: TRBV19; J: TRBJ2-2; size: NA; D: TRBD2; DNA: TGTGCCAGTACCCCTAGCGGGAGGGCCGGCGGGGAGCTGTTTTTT; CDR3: CASTPSGRAGGELFF
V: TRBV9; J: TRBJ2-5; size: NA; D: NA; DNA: TGTGCCAGCAGCCCCGGGACTCGGCAAGAGACCCAGTACTTC; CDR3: CASSPGTRQETQYF
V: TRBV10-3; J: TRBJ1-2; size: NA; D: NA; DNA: TGTGCCATCAGCCCGTCTAGTGAGTACGGCTACACCTTC; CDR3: CAISPSSEYGYTF
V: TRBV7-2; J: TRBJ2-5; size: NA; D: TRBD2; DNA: TGTGCCAGCAGCATTAGCGGGAGGGGCCAAGAGACCCAGTACTTC; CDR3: CASSISGRGQETQYF
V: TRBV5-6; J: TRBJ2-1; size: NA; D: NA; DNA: TGTGCCAGCTGCGTGGTGGGCCACTACAATGAGCAGTTCTTC; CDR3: CASCVVGHYNEQFF
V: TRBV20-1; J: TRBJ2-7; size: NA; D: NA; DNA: TGCAGTGCTATTCCCGAGTACGAGCAGTACTTC; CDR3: CSAIPEYEQYF
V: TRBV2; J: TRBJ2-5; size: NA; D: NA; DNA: TGTGCCAGCAGTCCGCGGAAAAACCAAGAGACCCAGTACTTC; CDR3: CASSPRKNQETQYF
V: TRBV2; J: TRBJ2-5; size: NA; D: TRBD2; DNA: TGTGCCAGCAGTGCGAGTGCAGCGGGGGGACAAGAGACCCAGTACTTC; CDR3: CASSASAAGGQETQYF
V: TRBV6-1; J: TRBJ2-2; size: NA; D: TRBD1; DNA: TGTGCCAGCAGACCCGCAGGGGGCGGGGAGCTGTTTTTT; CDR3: CASRPAGGGELFF
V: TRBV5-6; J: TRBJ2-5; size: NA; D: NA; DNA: TGTGCCAGCAGCTTCCGGGGGGAGACCCAGTACTTC; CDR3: CASSFRGETQYF
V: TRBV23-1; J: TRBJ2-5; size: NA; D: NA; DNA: TGCGCCAGCAGTCTCAGGGAACAAGAGACCCAGTACTTC; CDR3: CASSLREQETQYF
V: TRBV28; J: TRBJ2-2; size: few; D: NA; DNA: TGTGCCAGCAGCACTAGCCTGCGACACCCGAACACCGGGGAGCTGTTTTTT; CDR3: CASSTSLRHPNTGELFF
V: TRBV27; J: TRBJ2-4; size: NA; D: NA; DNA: TGTGCCAGCAGTTTATCGATTCCGGGTGTAGCCAAAAACATTCAGTACTTC; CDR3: CASSLSIPGVAKNIQYF
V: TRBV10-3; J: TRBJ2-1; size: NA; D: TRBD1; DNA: TGTGCCATCAAAGGGACAGGGTGGGATGAGCAGTTCTTC; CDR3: CAIKGTGWDEQFF
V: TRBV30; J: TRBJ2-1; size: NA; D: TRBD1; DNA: TGTGCCTGGAGTGGGGACAGACAGTTCCATGAGCAGTTCTTC; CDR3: CAWSGDRQFHEQFF
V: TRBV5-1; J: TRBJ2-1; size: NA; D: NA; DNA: TGCGCCAGCAGCTTCGCACCCGTCTCGGGTAATGAGCAGTTCTTC; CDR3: CASSFAPVSGNEQFF
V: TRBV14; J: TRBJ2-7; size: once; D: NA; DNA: TGTGCCAGCAGCCAAGAACGGGGTGAGCAGTACTTC; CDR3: CASSQERGEQYF
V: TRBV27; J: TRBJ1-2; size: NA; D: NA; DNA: TGTGCCAGCAGTTTCCGGACAGTATATGGCTACACCTTC; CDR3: CASSFRTVYGYTF
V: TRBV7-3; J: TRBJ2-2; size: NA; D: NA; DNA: TGTGCCAGCAGCCCCGGGGGTGGCGGTACCGGGGAGCTGTTTTTT; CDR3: CASSPGGGGTGELFF
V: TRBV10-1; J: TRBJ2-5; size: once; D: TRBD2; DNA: TGCGCCAGCAGTGCGGGAGGTAGCGGGGACCAAGAGACCCAGTACTTC; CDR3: CASSAGGSGDQETQYF
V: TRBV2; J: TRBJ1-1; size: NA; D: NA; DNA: TGTGCCAGCAGTACTCAAGGACAGAACACTGAAGCTTTCTTT; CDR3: CASSTQGQNTEAFF
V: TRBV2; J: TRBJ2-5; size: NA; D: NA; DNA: TGTGCCAGCAGTGAAGCCGGGGAAGAGACCCAGTACTTC; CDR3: CASSEAGEETQYF
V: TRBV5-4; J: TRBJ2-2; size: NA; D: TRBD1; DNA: TGTGCCAGCACCGACAGGGGAGACACCGGGGAGCTGTTTTTT; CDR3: CASTDRGDTGELFF